The 14 T cell receptor beta chains given below trace back to one sample, sequenced in a study of cytomegalovirus exposure and HLA in healthy donors. PCR employed 60 Vbeta and 13 Jbeta primers. Only in-frame clones appear in the TCRdb table, and some are missing; sequencing was by immunoSEQ multiplex PCR. The data hold fewer than 150,000 clones, with 70% observed a single time. Sample: PBMCs. The source of these receptors is a woman aged 25-40 years in good health and CMV-seronegative.

The V call is TRBV11-2, the J call TRBJ1-1, with 10 bases aligning to TRBD1. CDR3 length: 16 residues. The germline V gene encodes CDR1 SGHAT and CDR2 FQNNGV. V trimming: 5 bases; J trimming: 1 base; junction bases outside the gene matches: 7. The DNA for the CDR3 is TGTGCCAGCAGCCCCCGGACAGGGGGAAAGAACACTGAAGCTTTCTTT. This codes for CASSPRTGGKNTEAFF.

The chain carries TRBV14 and TRBJ1-2, with a possible D match to TRBD1 (5 bases). The CDR3 sequence is 13 residues long. From germline, CDR1 is SGHDN and CDR2 FVKESK. V was pared by 0 bases and J by 4 bases, with 6 bases between. The CDR3 sequence is CASSQDRAYGYTF. The DNA for the CDR3 is TGTGCCAGCAGCCAAGACAGGGCCTATGGCTACACCTTC.

This clone was seen only once. V is TRBV19 and J is TRBJ1-1; a weak D match, TRBD1 (5 bases). In germline, CDR1 is LNHDA, CDR2 SQIVND (reference sequence). The CDR3 length is 14 residues. With 5 bases removed from V and 4 bases from J, the gap between germline ends came to 14 bases. CDR3 in amino acids: CASSFETVSTEAFF. Here the CDR3 DNA reads TGTGCCAGTAGTTTCGAGACAGTATCCACTGAAGCTTTCTTT. Looking up the rest from reference TRBV19 and TRBJ1-1 gives the full variable domain: DGGITQSPKYLFRKEGQNVTLSCEQNLNHDAMYWYRQDPGQGLRLIYYSQIVNDFQKGDIAEGYSVSREKKESFPLTVTSAQKNPTAFYLCASSFETVSTEAFFGQGTRLTVV.

This sequence joins TRBV6-1 and TRBJ1-5, with D perhaps TRBD1 (6 bases). Germline CDR1 and CDR2: MNHNS and SASEGT. V lost 4 bases to trimming and J lost 1 base, with 11 bases between them. The CDR3 covers 15 residues. The CDR3 region is CASSGQGQSNQPQHF. Written as DNA, the CDR3 is TGTGCCAGCAGTGGGCAGGGGCAAAGCAATCAGCCCCAGCATTTT.

The chain combines TRBV4-2 with TRBJ2-1; TRBD1 aligns across 11 bases. This CDR3 has 17 amino acids. Looked up from germline, CDR1 is LGHNA and CDR2 is YNFKEQ. The ends lost 3 bases at V and 7 bases at J; junction bases unmatched: 11. For the CDR3, the DNA is TGTGCCAGCAGCCAGGAAATCGGGACAGGGGGGTCGAATGAGCAGTTCTTC. Translated, it gives CASSQEIGTGGSNEQFF.

The rearrangement joins TRBV6-6 to TRBJ2-1; weak D call: TRBD2 (5 bases). Germline CDR1 and CDR2: MNHNY and SVGAGI (reference sequence). Trimming removed 5 bases from V and 3 bases from J, with 11 bases in between. This CDR3 is built from 14 residues. CDR3 sequence reads: CASSNGVFYNEQFF. The CDR3 DNA sequence: TGTGCCAGCAGTAACGGGGTATTCTACAATGAGCAGTTCTTC.

This clone occurred a few times. The chain combines TRBV15 with TRBJ2-1; 7 bases line up with TRBD1. The V and J ends lost 0 bases and 7 bases, in that order; junction bases with no gene match: 9. From germline, CDR1 is LNHNV and CDR2 YYDKDF (reference sequence). The CDR3 consists of 16 residues. CDR3 sequence (DNA): TGTGCCACCAGCAGAGATCGGGCCAGGGGGACAAATGAGCAGTTCTTC. It yields the protein CATSRDRARGTNEQFF.

This clone was seen a handful of times. The chain links TRBV6-5 to TRBJ2-4; D is perhaps TRBD1 (7 bases). The CDR3 is 13 residues long. The germline CDR1 and CDR2 sequences are MNHEY and SVGAGI. V dropped 10 bases and J dropped 6 bases, with 16 bases sitting between them. The CDR3 loop is CATAGQSSNIQYF. CDR3 sequence (DNA): TGTGCCACCGCGGGACAGAGCTCAAACATTCAGTACTTC.

This clone is categorized as medium-sized. This sequence joins TRBV6-1 and TRBJ2-7; 11 positions match TRBD2. Per germline, CDR1 MNHNS and CDR2 SASEGT. CDR3 length equals 19 residues. Trimming cost V 2 bases and J 4 bases; bases outside gene matches: 16. CDR3 residues: CASSERRGLLAGGLYEQYF. The CDR3 DNA follows: TGTGCCAGCAGTGAACGCAGGGGGCTGCTAGCGGGAGGTCTATACGAGCAGTACTTC.

The rearrangement uses TRBV7-3 and TRBJ2-7; D remains unclear. The germline gives CDR1 SGHTA, CDR2 FQGTGA. V was clipped by 5 bases and J by 3 bases, with 11 bases between them. The CDR3 has 13 amino acids. The CDR3 protein is CASSRDTNYEQYF. The CDR3 nucleotides are TGTGCCAGCAGCCGAGACACGAACTACGAGCAGTACTTC.

J is TRBJ2-6 and V is TRBV5-4; D is unresolved. CDR3 size: 17 residues. Per the germline V gene, CDR1 is SGHNT and CDR2 is YYREEE (reference sequence). V dropped 9 bases and J dropped 0 bases, with 19 bases sitting between them. The CDR3 DNA sequence: TGTGCCACCGACTTGCCCCACGGATCCTCTGGGGCCAACGTCCTGACTTTC. Protein sequence: CATDLPHGSSGANVLTF.

V usage is TRBV4-1 and J usage is TRBJ1-4; D is undetermined. The CDR3 runs to 13 residues. Germline loops: CDR1 MGHRA, CDR2 YSYEKL. The V gene lost 4 bases and the J gene lost 5 bases, with 8 bases spanning the gap. The CDR3 loop is CASSPRENEKLFF. The CDR3 DNA sequence: TGCGCCAGCAGCCCTCGGGAGAATGAAAAACTGTTTTTT.

As regards this clone: The sample has other DNA sequences that encode this CDR3 too. The gene calls are TRBV7-9 and TRBJ1-4; D uncertain. The CDR3 covers 13 residues. Trimming cost V 8 bases and J 5 bases, with 12 bases left between them. CDR1 SEHNR and CDR2 FQNEAQ come from the germline V gene (reference sequence). The CDR3: CASRREVNEKLFF. As DNA, the CDR3 is TGTGCCAGCCGCCGGGAGGTAAATGAAAAACTGTTTTTT. Together with reference TRBV7-9 and TRBJ1-4, the CDR3 gives the full variable domain: DTGVSQNPRHKITKRGQNVTFRCDPISEHNRLYWYRQTLGQGPEFLTYFQNEAQLEKSRLLSDRFSAERPKGSFSTLEIQRTEQGDSAMYLCASRREVNEKLFFGSGTQLSVL.

This clone has only a few counts. Here the CDR3 reads CASSVDPREETQYF. The CDR3 DNA reads as TGTGCCAGCAGCGTAGACCCCAGGGAAGAGACCCAGTACTTC. This chain uses TRBV9 with TRBJ2-5, with D perhaps matching TRBD1 (5 bases). V lost 0 bases and J 3 bases, leaving 9 bases between the germline ends. The CDR3 totals 14 residues. Germline loops: CDR1 SGDLS, CDR2 YYNGEE. Based on the CDR3 plus reference TRBV9 and TRBJ2-5, the full variable domain is DSGVTQTPKHLITATGQRVTLRCSPRSGDLSVYWYQQSLDQGLQFLIQYYNGEERAKGNILERFSAQQFPDLHSELNLSSLELGDSALYFCASSVDPREETQYFGPGTRLLVL.